This TCR beta chain emerged from a study of cytomegalovirus exposure and HLA in healthy donors. In the study overall: One earlier analysis, a look at approximately 190 million T cells, found roughly 110 million unique TCR beta sequences.

A multiplex PCR was run with 60 Vbeta primers and 13 Jbeta primers. Using immunoSEQ multiplex PCR, the repertoire was profiled, and TCRdb retains in-frame clones only, with some absent. The table includes around 160,000 clones, 68% detected once. The sample consisted of PBMCs. This TCR was sampled from a woman between 18 and 30 years old in good health and CMV-seropositive.

The CDR3 sequence is CASRRDTGELFF. The CDR3 DNA reads as TGTGCCAGCAGGAGGGACACCGGGGAGCTGTTTTTT. This sequence joins TRBV5-4 and TRBJ2-2, with a possible D match to TRBD2 (5 bases). The ends were cut back, 5 bases at V and 3 bases at J, with 5 bases in the middle. Germline assignment: CDR1 SGHNT and CDR2 YYREEE (reference sequence). This CDR3 is 12 amino acids long.